This T cell receptor (beta chain) was recovered during a study of T-cell reconstitution after alpha-beta-depleted transplantation in children. Regarding the study as a whole: Alpha-beta T cells present about two months after transplant were reported to originate from several hundred expanded graft clones.

V lost 3 bases and J lost 6, with 9 bases in between. The CDR3 covers 14 residues. This clonotype was recorded many times. Its antigen is currently unknown. Unique molecular identifiers were used in preparing the TCRbeta library. TCRdb reprocessed the PCR reads with MiXCR, giving one entry per CDR3 protein. The sample carries around 72,000 distinct CDR3 sequences, roughly 4.4% recorded once. V usage is TRBV12-3 or TRBV12-4 and J usage is TRBJ1-6, with unresolved D. This TCR was sampled from a boy under three years old who had a stem cell transplant for acute myeloid leukemia, so the T cells may come from the graft donor. The sequencing used PBMCs, mostly from graft donor cells, collected 180 days after TCRalphabeta/CD19-depleted stem cell transplant. CDR3 loop: CASSFQLLNSPLHF. In nucleotides, the CDR3 is TGTGCCAGCAGTTTCCAGCTCCTTAATTCACCCCTCCACTTT.